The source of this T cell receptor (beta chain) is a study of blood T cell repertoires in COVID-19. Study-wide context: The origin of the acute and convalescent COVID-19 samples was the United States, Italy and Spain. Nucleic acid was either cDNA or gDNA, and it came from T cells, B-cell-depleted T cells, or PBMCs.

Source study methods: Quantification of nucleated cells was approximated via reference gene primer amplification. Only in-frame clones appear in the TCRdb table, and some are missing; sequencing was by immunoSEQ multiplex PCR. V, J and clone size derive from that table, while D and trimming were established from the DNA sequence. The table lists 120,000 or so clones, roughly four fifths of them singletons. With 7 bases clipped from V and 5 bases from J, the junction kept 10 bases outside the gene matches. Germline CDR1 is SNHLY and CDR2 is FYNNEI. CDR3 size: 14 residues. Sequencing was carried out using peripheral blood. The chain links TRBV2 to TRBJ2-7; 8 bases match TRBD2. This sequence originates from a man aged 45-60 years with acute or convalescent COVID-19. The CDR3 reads CASIGTRFHDEQYF. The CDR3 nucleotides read TGTGCCAGCATTGGGACTAGATTTCACGACGAGCAGTACTTC. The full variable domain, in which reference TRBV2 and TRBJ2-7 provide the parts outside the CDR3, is EPEVTQTPSHQVTQMGQEVILRCVPISNHLYFYWYRQILGQKVEFLVSFYNNEISEKSEIFDDQFSVERPDGSNFTLKIRSTKLEDSAMYFCASIGTRFHDEQYFGPGTRLTVT.